This T cell receptor beta chain was recovered during a study of T cell responses to AZD1222 COVID-19 vaccine. Findings of the study overall: Clonal diversity may have been underestimated, and the donors were mostly white British, with more females than males. Across spike, vaccine-associated CD4 TCRs were found, dominant at 160-218 and 743-854.

The CDR3 is 13 amino acids. Deletions cut 6 bases from V and 0 bases from J, with 6 bases between. This clone was seen only once. Its antigen is not identified. Sequencing was performed with immunoSEQ multiplex PCR; in TCRdb, only in-frame clones are kept and a portion is missing. The data contain approximately 210,000 clones, roughly 94% of them seen just once; the ten biggest clones take up approximately 1.5%. The sequence derives from an adult who received the MenACWY meningococcal vaccine as a control. The material sequenced was peripheral blood, taken 28 days after the second dose of the MenACWY control vaccine. V usage is TRBV12-3 or TRBV12-4 and J usage is TRBJ1-5; unclear D gene. The CDR3 reads CASSSYSNQPQHF. In nucleotides, the CDR3 is TGTGCCAGCAGCAGTTATAGCAATCAGCCCCAGCATTTT.